This T cell receptor beta chain stems from a study of control samples from healthy donors and cancer patients. The CDR3 runs to 14 residues. With V trimmed by 2 bases and J by 4 bases, 4 bases remained unmatched. Germline assignment: CDR1 LNHDA and CDR2 SQIVND (reference sequence). Here immunoSEQ multiplex PCR was the method, and the copy in TCRdb shows in-frame clones only, minus some. The table records about 80,000 clones, 70% to 90% of them present only once. The TCR was taken from a woman aged 60-70 years in good health. Sequencing was done on a sample of blood. The rearrangement uses TRBV19 and TRBJ2-7, with 8 bases fitting TRBD1. CDR3 coding DNA: TGTGCCAGTAGTATACAGGGGGCTCGGTACGAGCAGTACTTC. Residues: CASSIQGARYEQYF.